This T cell receptor (beta chain) appears in the sequencing data of a study of blood T cell repertoires in COVID-19. Study overall: The United States, Italy and Spain supplied acute and convalescent COVID-19 samples. The cDNA or gDNA used as material had been derived from T cells, B-cell-depleted T cells, or PBMCs.

Methods used by the authors: The assay estimated nucleated cells by amplifying reference gene primers. Sequencing was performed with immunoSEQ multiplex PCR; in TCRdb, only in-frame clones are kept and a portion is missing. D and trimming were read from the DNA, whereas the V and J calls and clone size are those reported in that table. Altogether approximately 250,000 clones are present, approximately 86% being singletons, with the ten largest covering around 3.6%. V lost 1 base and J lost 1, with 22 bases in between. Germline V CDR1 and CDR2: SEHNR, FQNEAQ (reference sequence). This CDR3 is built from 19 residues.

This sequence was found in a young man with active or convalescent COVID-19. This chain joins TRBV7-9 and TRBJ2-5; weak D call: TRBD2 (5 bases). The sequenced sample consisted of peripheral blood. The CDR3 loop is CASSLGGSSFGLAQETQYF. The CDR3, as DNA: TGTGCCAGCAGCTTAGGGGGTTCAAGTTTCGGGCTAGCCCAAGAGACCCAGTACTTC.